The 7 T cell receptor beta chains listed next were all sequenced from one sample in a study of T cell repertoires in cytomegalovirus infection. Their specific antigens are unknown. TCRdb itself ran the reads through MiXCR, one entry per CDR3 protein. The data hold 800,000 to 950,000 distinct CDR3 sequences, with 30% to 35% observed a single time. This specimen was cultured CD8+ T cells from PBMCs, taken from culture after CMV antigen stimulation. The receptor set was obtained from a human donor in good health (CMV status not recorded). Some clones in this sample may be carry-over from other donors' samples.

This clonotype was detected only a few times. This chain joins TRBV6-6 and TRBJ2-4; D possibly corresponds to TRBD1 (6 bases). The V gene lost 4 bases and the J gene lost 4 bases, with 8 bases spanning the gap. The CDR3 length is 13 residues. Germline-derived CDR1 and CDR2 are MNHNY and SVGAGI (reference sequence). The CDR3 DNA follows: TGTGCCAGCAGTTCCGGACAGAAAAACATTCAGTACTTC. Encoded protein: CASSSGQKNIQYF.

There are a few counts of this clonotype. The V gene is TRBV6-5, the J gene TRBJ2-5; 11 nucleotides agree with TRBD1. CDR3 length equals 15 residues. Germline V CDR1 and CDR2: MNHEY, SVGAGI. The trim removed 7 bases at V and 5 bases at J, leaving 9 bases unmatched. Here the CDR3 DNA reads TGTGCCAGCACCCTAGGACAGGGGGCTATGGAGACCCAGTACTTC. Amino acid sequence: CASTLGQGAMETQYF.

The gene calls are TRBV6-1 and TRBJ1-5; D is perhaps TRBD1 (6 bases). V was pared by 4 bases and J by 0 bases, with 13 bases between. The CDR3 is 16 residues long. Per the germline V gene, CDR1 is MNHNS and CDR2 is SASEGT. CDR3 in amino acids: CASSVPQGHSNQPQHF. The CDR3 region has the DNA TGTGCCAGCAGTGTACCTCAGGGGCATAGCAATCAGCCCCAGCATTTT.

This clonotype was seen many times. The V and J genes are TRBV6-1 and TRBJ1-2; the match to TRBD1 covers 10 bases. Unmatched junction bases numbered 7, after V lost 7 bases and J lost 5 bases. The CDR3 runs 14 residues. Germline V CDR1 and CDR2: MNHNS, SASEGT. The CDR3 DNA sequence: TGTGCCAGCACTAGGGACAGGGGATCTTATGGCTACACCTTC. Protein sequence: CASTRDRGSYGYTF.

The rearrangement links TRBV7-1 to TRBJ2-5; possible D gene TRBD1, 6 bases. TRBV7-1 is given ORF status, its function remaining uncertain. This CDR3 comprises 15 residues. V was cut by 6 bases and J by 2 bases, with 16 bases left in between. CDR3 DNA sequence: TGTGCCAGCAGGGACACGGGACAAGCGCAAGAGACCCAGTACTTC. Protein product: CASRDTGQAQETQYF.

The rearrangement joins TRBV7-9 to TRBJ1-1, with D possibly TRBD1 on 6 matching bases. V lost 6 bases to trimming and J lost 5 bases, with 16 bases between them. The CDR3 extends over 14 amino acids. The V gene's germline CDR1 is SEHNR and CDR2 FQNEAQ (reference sequence). The CDR3 here is CASSSDRSRTEAFF. As DNA, the CDR3 is TGTGCCAGCAGTTCCGACAGGTCACGGACTGAAGCTTTCTTT.

The table lists this clonotype with many counts. The chain has TRBV6-2 or TRBV6-3 and TRBJ2-7; D remains unclear. V shed 6 bases and J shed 0 bases, with 6 bases lying between them. Per the germline V gene, CDR1 is MNHEY and CDR2 is SVGEGT. The CDR3 extends over 12 amino acids. For the CDR3, the DNA is TGTGCCAGCAGCTACAGCTCCTACGAGCAGTACGTC. Protein sequence: CASSYSSYEQYV.